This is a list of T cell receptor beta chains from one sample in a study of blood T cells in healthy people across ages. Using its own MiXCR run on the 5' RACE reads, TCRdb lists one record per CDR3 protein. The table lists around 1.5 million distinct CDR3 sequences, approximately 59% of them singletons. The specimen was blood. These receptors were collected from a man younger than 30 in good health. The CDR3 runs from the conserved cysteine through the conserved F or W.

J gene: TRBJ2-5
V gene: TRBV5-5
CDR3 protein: CASRSGQGNNERYF

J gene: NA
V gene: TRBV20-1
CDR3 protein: CSAKTGDPYEQYF

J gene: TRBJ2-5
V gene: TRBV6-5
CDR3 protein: CASSYSRTTAETQYF

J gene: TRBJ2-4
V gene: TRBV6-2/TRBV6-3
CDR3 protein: CASSHDRVENIQYF

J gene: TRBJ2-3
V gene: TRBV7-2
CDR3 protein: CASSLRGPLEGTQYF

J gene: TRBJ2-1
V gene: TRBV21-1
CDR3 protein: CASSKRGRGIYNEQFF

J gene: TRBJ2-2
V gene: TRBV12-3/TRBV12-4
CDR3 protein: CATRGGRTLRGELFF

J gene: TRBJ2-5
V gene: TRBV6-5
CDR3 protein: CASSYGGAGGEETQYF

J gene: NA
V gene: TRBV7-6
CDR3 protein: CASSLNDRGLHEQYF

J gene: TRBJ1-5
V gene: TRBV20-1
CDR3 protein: CSARDPGREGQPQHF

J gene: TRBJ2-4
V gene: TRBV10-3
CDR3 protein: CATQRDTLSIAKNIQYF

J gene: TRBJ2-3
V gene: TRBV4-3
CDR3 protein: CASSTGTTNTQYF

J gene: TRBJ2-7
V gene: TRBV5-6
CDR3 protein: CASSSILTGKSYEQYF

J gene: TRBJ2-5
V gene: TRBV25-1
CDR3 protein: CASSAGGQGALEQYF

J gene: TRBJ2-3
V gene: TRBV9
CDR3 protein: CASSVRGLAGITDTQYF

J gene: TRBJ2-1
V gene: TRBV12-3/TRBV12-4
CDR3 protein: CASSLGPGGEQFF

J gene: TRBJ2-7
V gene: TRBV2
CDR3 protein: CASSGGSEQYF

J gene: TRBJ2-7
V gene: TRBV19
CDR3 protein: CASSIVPRGQSYEQYF

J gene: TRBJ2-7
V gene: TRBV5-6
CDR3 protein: CASSLPRQVAYEQYF

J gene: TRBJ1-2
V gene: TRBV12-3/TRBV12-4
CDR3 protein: CASSSRAVSRVYGYTF

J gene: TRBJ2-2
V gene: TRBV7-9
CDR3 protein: CASRDRDITGELFF

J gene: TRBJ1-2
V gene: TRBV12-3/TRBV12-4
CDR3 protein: CASSILTGNYGYTF

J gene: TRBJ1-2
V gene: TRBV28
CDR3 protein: CASSFLGRNYGYTF

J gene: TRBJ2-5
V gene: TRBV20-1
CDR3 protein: CSARDLSQDPLQETQYF

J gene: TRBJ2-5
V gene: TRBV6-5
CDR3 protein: CASRRYRGLEETQYF

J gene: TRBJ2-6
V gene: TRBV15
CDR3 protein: CATSREGSGANVLTF

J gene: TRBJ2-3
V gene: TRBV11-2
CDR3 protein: CASSLRQGLRTDTQYF

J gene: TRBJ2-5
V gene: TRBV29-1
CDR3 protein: CSVEVGRGGVETQYF

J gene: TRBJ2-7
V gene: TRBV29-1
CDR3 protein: CSVGVRGHEQYF

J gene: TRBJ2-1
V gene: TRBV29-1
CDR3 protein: CSGRYGHNEQFF

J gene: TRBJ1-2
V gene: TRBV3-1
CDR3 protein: CASNPGGGGHGYTF

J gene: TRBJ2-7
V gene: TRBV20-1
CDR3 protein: CSARATQSGVHEQYF

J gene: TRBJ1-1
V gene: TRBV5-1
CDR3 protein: CASSYRDRSNTEAFF

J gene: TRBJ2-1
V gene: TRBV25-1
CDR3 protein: CASSEVRLSYNEQFF

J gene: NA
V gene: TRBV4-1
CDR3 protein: CASSPARDRESYEQYF

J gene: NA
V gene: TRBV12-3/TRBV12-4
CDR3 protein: CASSLRTGGKTQYF

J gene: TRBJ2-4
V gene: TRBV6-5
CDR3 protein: CASSAGLSKNIQYF

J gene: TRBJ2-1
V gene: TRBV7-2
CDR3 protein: CASSPTWGEQFF

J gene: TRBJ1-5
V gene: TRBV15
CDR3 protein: CATRGGSQPQHF

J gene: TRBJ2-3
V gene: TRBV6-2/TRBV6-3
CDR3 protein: CASSSIPRQFTSTDTQYF

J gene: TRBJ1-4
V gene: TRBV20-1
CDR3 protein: CSASDPGTGRKGRKLFF

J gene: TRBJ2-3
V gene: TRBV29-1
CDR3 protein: CSVMGGQNTDTQYF

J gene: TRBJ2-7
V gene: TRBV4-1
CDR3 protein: CASSRTSGTSYEQYF

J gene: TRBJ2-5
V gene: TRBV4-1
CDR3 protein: CASSLGTARGETQYF

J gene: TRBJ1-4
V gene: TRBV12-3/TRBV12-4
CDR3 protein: CASSFGTDDEKLFF

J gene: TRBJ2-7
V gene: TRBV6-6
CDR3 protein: CASSIRGDNEQYF